The clone carrying this T cell receptor (beta chain) has only a few counts. These data are taken from a study of shared clonotypes between healthy human individuals. The naive CD8 population came from CD45RO-negative cells selected for CCR7, without terminally differentiated effector memory CD45RA+ cells. Each of the donors was a healthy adult who was HIV-negative and had not had a recent acute infection or vaccination. Deep-level running was used for the assay. The authors' processing: ImmunoSEQ only sent back junction sequences with no quality scores, so filtering was done differently. Using immunoSEQ multiplex PCR, the repertoire was profiled, and TCRdb retains in-frame clones only, with some absent. V, J and clone size are taken as reported in that table, and D and trimming were inferred from the DNA itself. Here the sample spans about 610,000 clones, about 95% being singletons. This CDR3 contains 13 residues. V dropped 6 bases and J dropped 3; count of bases not matched to a gene: 5. Looked up from germline, CDR1 is SGHNT and CDR2 is YYREEE (reference sequence).

Sequenced input: naive CD8+ T cells sorted from blood. This clonotype originated in a woman aged 25 to 39 in good health. V is TRBV5-4 and J is TRBJ1-1, with 7 bases that match TRBD1. CDR3 protein: CASTDRVHTEAFF. The CDR3 bases are TGTGCCAGCACAGACAGGGTGCACACTGAAGCTTTCTTT.